This TCR beta chain is from a study of immune evolution from preneoplasia to lung adenocarcinoma. Points from the study as a whole: Normal lung had the highest top T cell clone frequencies. T cell clonality was higher in KRAS-mutant than EGFR-mutant or wild-type nodules. Normal lung had highest clonality; later lesions appeared denser, more diverse.

The protocol was immunoSEQ multiplex PCR, while the TCRdb copy is restricted to in-frame clones and leaves out a portion. The sample records some 4,000 clones, about 80% being singletons. Histologic diagnosis was independently verified by two lung pathologists. Germline trimming cut 3 bases from V and 1 base from J; bases unmatched to any gene: 3. CDR3 size: 15 residues. Germline V gene sequence: CDR1 MDHEN, CDR2 SYDVKM. In this sample, this clone turned up a few times. Its target is not known. The sample comprised FFPE minimally invasive lung adenocarcinoma tissue. The V call is TRBV28, the J call TRBJ1-5; 7 bases are a match to TRBD1. The source of this sequence is a person between 55 and 80 years old with lung adenocarcinoma. This CDR3 is CASSLLQGSNQPQHF. CDR3 DNA: TGTGCCAGCAGTTTGCTACAGGGGAGCAATCAGCCCCAGCATTTT.